These T cell receptor beta chains were read from a single sample in a study of blood T cell repertoires in COVID-19. The repertoire was sequenced with immunoSEQ multiplex PCR; TCRdb's copy has only in-frame clones and lacks some. The data hold under 130,000 clones, with roughly nine tenths observed a single time. The sequenced material came from peripheral blood. The origin of the receptors is a woman older than 75 in a cohort sampled during active COVID-19. The CDR3 runs from the conserved cysteine through the conserved F or W. A D gene is named only where the DNA matches it firmly. Not every row has a clone size; where given, it reads once, few, many or a size class.

D: TRBD2
J: TRBJ2-7
size: -
V: TRBV5-4
CDR3: CASSLVLVGGDYEQYF
DNA: TGTGCCAGCAGCTTGGTCCTGGTCGGGGGGGATTACGAGCAGTACTTC

D: -
J: TRBJ2-7
size: -
V: TRBV20-1
CDR3: CSADHTYEQYF
DNA: TGCAGTGCTGATCACACCTACGAGCAGTACTTC

D: TRBD1
J: TRBJ2-7
size: -
V: TRBV30
CDR3: CAWRPDRVHEQYF
DNA: TGTGCCTGGAGGCCTGACAGGGTCCACGAGCAGTACTTC

D: TRBD1
J: TRBJ1-1
size: -
V: TRBV6-6
CDR3: CASSYWDRVNTEAFF
DNA: TGTGCCAGCAGTTATTGGGACAGGGTGAACACTGAAGCTTTCTTT

D: -
J: TRBJ1-1
size: -
V: TRBV19
CDR3: CAVSRVGTEAFF
DNA: TGTGCCGTAAGTCGGGTCGGAACTGAAGCTTTCTTT

D: -
J: TRBJ1-5
size: few
V: TRBV6-1
CDR3: CASSEGSQPQHF
DNA: TGTGCCAGCAGTGAAGGGAGTCAGCCCCAGCATTTT

D: TRBD2
J: TRBJ2-7
size: -
V: TRBV3-1/TRBV3-2
CDR3: CASSLTGTRTYEQYF
DNA: TGTGCCAGCAGCCTCACCGGGACTAGAACGTACGAGCAGTACTTC

D: TRBD2
J: TRBJ2-1
size: few
V: TRBV28
CDR3: CASRTSGTSNINEQFF
DNA: TGTGCCAGCAGGACCTCCGGGACTAGTAATATCAATGAGCAGTTCTTC

D: TRBD2
J: TRBJ2-1
size: -
V: TRBV15
CDR3: CATSRDGLAGLNNEQFF
DNA: TGTGCCACCAGCAGAGATGGACTAGCGGGATTAAACAATGAGCAGTTCTTC

D: -
J: TRBJ2-7
size: -
V: TRBV21-1
CDR3: CAPARVGGSLGTSGRDSSYEQYF
DNA: TGTGCCCCAGCAAGGGTTGGGGGATCCCTAGGGACTAGCGGGAGGGACAGCTCCTACGAGCAGTACTTC

D: -
J: TRBJ2-2
size: -
V: TRBV7-9
CDR3: CASKPQGSGELFF
DNA: TGTGCCAGCAAACCGCAGGGATCCGGGGAGCTGTTTTTT

D: -
J: TRBJ2-7
size: once
V: TRBV30
CDR3: CAWTTGLSYEQYF
DNA: TGTGCCTGGACAACAGGTCTGAGCTACGAGCAGTACTTC

D: -
J: TRBJ1-1
size: -
V: TRBV7-8
CDR3: CASSPRTAEAFF
DNA: TGTGCCAGCAGCCCCCGGACAGCTGAAGCTTTCTTT